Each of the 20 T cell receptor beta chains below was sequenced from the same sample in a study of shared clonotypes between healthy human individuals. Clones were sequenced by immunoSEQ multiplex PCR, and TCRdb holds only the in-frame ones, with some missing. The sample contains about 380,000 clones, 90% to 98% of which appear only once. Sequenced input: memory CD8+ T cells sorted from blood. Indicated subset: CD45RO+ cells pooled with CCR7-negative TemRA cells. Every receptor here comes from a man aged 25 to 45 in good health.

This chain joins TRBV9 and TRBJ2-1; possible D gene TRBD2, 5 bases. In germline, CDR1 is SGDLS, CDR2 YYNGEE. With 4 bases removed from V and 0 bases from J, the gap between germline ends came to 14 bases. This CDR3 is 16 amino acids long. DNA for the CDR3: TGTGCCAGCAGCTCAAGCGCGGGTTCCTCCTACAATGAGCAGTTCTTC. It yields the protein CASSSSAGSSYNEQFF. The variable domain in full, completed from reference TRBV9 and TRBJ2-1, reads DSGVTQTPKHLITATGQRVTLRCSPRSGDLSVYWYQQSLDQGLQFLIQYYNGEERAKGNILERFSAQQFPDLHSELNLSSLELGDSALYFCASSSSAGSSYNEQFFGPGTRLTVL.

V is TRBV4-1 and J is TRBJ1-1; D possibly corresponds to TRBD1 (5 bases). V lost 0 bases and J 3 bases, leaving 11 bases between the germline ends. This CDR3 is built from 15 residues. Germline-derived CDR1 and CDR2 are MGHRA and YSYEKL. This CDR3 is CASSQERGGDTEAFF. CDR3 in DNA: TGCGCCAGCAGCCAAGAGCGGGGCGGTGACACTGAAGCTTTCTTT.

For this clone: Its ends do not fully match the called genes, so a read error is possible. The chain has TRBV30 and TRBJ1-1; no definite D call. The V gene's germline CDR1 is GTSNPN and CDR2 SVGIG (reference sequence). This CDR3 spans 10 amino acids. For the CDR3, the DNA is TGTGCCTGGAGCAACATTGAAGCTTTCTTT. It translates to CAWSNIEAFF.

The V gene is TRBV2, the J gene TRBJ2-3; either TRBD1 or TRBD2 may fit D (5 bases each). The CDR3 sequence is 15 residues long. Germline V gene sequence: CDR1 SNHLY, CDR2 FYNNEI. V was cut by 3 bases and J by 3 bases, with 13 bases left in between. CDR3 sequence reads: CASSDGGTRTDTQYF. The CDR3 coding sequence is TGTGCCAGCAGTGATGGGGGAACTCGTACAGATACGCAGTATTTT.

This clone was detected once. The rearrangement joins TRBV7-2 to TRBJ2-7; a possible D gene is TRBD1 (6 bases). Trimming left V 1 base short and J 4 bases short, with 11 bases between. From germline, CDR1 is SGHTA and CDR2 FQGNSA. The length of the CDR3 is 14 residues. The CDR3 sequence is CASSLGTRGYEQYF. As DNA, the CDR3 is TGTGCCAGCAGCTTAGGAACTAGGGGGTACGAGCAGTACTTC.

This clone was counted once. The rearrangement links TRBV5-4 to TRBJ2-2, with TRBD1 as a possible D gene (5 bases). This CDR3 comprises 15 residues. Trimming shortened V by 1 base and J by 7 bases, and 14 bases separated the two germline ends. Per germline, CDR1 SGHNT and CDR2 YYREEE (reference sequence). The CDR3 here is CASSLYAGMGGELFF. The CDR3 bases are TGTGCCAGCAGCTTGTATGCAGGGATGGGCGGGGAGCTGTTTTTT.

The CDR3 protein is CASSSRDRADTGELFF. The CDR3 coding sequence is TGTGCCAGTAGTTCCCGTGACAGGGCCGACACCGGGGAGCTGTTTTTT. The gene calls are TRBV19 and TRBJ2-2, with TRBD1 matching 7 bases. J was trimmed by 3 bases and V by 5 bases; bases with no gene match: 9. The CDR3 runs to 16 residues. Germline V gene data show CDR1 as LNHDA and CDR2 as SQIVND (reference sequence).

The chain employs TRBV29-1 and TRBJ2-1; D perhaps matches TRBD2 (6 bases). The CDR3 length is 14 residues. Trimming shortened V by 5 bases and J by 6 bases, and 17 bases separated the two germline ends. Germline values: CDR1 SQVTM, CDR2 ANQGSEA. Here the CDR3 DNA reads TGCAGCGTTAGGCGGGATAGGGCTTTCAATGAGCAGTTCTTC. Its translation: CSVRRDRAFNEQFF.

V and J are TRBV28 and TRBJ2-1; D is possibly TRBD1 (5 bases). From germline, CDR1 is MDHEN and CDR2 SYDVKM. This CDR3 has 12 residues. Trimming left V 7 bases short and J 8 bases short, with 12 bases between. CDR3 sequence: CASTPRGHEQFF. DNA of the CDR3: TGTGCCAGCACCCCTAGGGGCCATGAGCAGTTCTTC.

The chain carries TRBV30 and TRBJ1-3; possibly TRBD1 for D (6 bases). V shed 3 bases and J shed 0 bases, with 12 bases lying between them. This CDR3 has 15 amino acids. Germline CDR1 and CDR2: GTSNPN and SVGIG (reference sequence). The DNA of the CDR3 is TGTGCCTGGAGCTGGACAGCCGACTCTGGAAACACCATATATTTT. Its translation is CAWSWTADSGNTIYF.

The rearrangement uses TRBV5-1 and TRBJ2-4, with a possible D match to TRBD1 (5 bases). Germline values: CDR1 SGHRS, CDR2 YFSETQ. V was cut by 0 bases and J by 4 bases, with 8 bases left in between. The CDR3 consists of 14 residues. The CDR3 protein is CASSLEDIKNIQYF. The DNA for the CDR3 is TGCGCCAGCAGCTTGGAGGACATTAAAAACATTCAGTACTTC.

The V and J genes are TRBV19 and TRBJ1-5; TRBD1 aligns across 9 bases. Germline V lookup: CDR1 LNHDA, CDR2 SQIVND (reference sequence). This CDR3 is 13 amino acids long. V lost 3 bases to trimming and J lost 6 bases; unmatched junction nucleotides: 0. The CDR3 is CASSMGQGQPQHF. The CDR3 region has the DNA TGTGCCAGTAGTATGGGACAGGGTCAGCCCCAGCATTTT.

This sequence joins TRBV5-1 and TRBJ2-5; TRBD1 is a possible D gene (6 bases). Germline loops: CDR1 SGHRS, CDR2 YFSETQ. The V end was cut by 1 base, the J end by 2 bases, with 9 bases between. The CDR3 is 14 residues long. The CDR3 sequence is CASSLPGVQETQYF. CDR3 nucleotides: TGCGCCAGCAGCTTGCCAGGGGTACAAGAGACCCAGTACTTC.

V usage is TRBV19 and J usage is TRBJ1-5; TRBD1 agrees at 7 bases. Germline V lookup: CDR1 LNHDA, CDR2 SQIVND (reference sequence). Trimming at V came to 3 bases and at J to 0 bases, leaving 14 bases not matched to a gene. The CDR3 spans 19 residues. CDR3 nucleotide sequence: TGTGCCAGTAGTATTGGGGGCCACACAGGGGTGTATAGCAATCAGCCCCAGCATTTT. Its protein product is CASSIGGHTGVYSNQPQHF.

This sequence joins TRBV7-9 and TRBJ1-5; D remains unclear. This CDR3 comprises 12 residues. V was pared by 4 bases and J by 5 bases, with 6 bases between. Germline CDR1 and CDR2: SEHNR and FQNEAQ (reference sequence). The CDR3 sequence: CASSSSHQPQHF. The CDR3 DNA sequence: TGTGCCAGCAGCTCATCCCATCAGCCCCAGCATTTT. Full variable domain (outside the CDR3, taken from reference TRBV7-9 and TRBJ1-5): DTGVSQNPRHKITKRGQNVTFRCDPISEHNRLYWYRQTLGQGPEFLTYFQNEAQLEKSRLLSDRFSAERPKGSFSTLEIQRTEQGDSAMYLCASSSSHQPQHFGDGTRLSIL.

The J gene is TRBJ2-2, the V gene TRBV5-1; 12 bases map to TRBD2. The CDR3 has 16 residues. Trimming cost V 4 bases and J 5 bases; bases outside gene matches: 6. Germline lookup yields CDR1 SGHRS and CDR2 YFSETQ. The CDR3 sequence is CASSPTSGSRTGELFF. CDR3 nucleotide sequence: TGCGCCAGCAGCCCGACTAGCGGGAGTAGGACCGGGGAGCTGTTTTTT.

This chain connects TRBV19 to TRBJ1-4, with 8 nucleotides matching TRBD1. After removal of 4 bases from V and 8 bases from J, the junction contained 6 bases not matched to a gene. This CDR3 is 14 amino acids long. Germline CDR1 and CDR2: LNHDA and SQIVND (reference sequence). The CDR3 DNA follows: TGTGCCAGTAGTACGACAGGGGCGAGAGAAAAACTGTTTTTT. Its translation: CASSTTGAREKLFF.

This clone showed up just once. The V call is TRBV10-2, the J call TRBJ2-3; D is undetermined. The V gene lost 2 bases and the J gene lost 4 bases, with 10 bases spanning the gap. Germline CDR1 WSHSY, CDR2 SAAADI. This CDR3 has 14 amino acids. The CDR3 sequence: CASSEGLGPDTQYF. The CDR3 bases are TGCGCCAGCAGTGAGGGGTTAGGCCCAGATACGCAGTATTTT.

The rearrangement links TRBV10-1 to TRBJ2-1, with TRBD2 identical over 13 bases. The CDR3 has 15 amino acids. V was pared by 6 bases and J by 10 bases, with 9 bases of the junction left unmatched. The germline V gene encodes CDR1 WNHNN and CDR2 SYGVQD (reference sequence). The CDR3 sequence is CASREGLAGEGEQFF. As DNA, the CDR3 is TGCGCCAGCAGGGAAGGACTAGCGGGAGAGGGGGAGCAGTTCTTC.

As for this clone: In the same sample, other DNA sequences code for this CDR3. DNA for the CDR3: TGTGCCAGCAGCTTGTCCGGGAGGGCCTACGAGCAGTACTTC. As protein: CASSLSGRAYEQYF. The V gene is TRBV5-4, the J gene TRBJ2-7, with TRBD2 identical over 8 bases. The CDR3 has 14 residues. Unmatched junction bases numbered 2, after V lost 1 base and J lost 2 bases. Germline V gives CDR1 SGHNT, CDR2 YYREEE (reference sequence).